The 23 T cell receptor beta chains given below trace back to one sample, sequenced in a study of spatial heterogeneity in lung cancer. TCRdb passed the 5' RACE reads through MiXCR, listing each CDR3 protein once. The sample lists 40,000 or so distinct CDR3 sequences, 10% occurring once. The time point is: blood at routine non-recurrence follow-up after resection. The specimen was PBMCs, collected at follow-up. The receptors were sampled from a female donor with early-stage non-small cell lung cancer.

The V and J genes are TRBV20-1 and TRBJ2-1; 9 bases match TRBD2. This CDR3 region has 15 residues. The V gene's germline CDR1 is DFQATT and CDR2 SNEGSKA (reference sequence). Trimming at V came to 5 bases and at J to 4 bases, leaving 9 bases not matched to a gene. CDR3 sequence (DNA): TGCAGTGCTCCCTGGGCGGGGGGGCCGTACAATGAGCAGTTCTTC. The encoded protein is CSAPWAGGPYNEQFF.

This clonotype rates as medium-sized (0.01 to 0.1%). V usage is TRBV15 and J usage is TRBJ2-3; D not certain. Germline V gives CDR1 LNHNV, CDR2 YYDKDF (reference sequence). The CDR3 sequence is 15 residues long. Between the trimmed V and J ends, which lost 6 bases and 2 bases, there was a span of 15 bases. The DNA for the CDR3 is TGTGCCACCAGTTATTCTGCGGCCCTCACAGATACGCAGTATTTT. It encodes CATSYSAALTDTQYF.

This clonotype was seen ten or more times. The gene calls are TRBV2 and TRBJ2-6; tentative D call: TRBD2 (5 bases). V was shortened by 4 bases and J by 2 bases, with 12 bases between the two germline ends. Looked up from germline, CDR1 is SNHLY and CDR2 is FYNNEI. This CDR3 comprises 16 residues. CDR3 in DNA: TGTGCCAGCAGTGTTGAGAGGGCAGCTGGGGCCAACGTCCTGACTTTC. Its protein product is CASSVERAAGANVLTF.

This clonotype was observed many times. This chain connects TRBV29-1 to TRBJ2-7; D is perhaps TRBD1 (6 bases). The V and J ends lost 6 bases and 4 bases respectively, with 10 bases between them. The CDR3 covers 11 residues. Germline CDR1 and CDR2: SQVTM and ANQGSEA. The CDR3 is CSVRGNYEQYF. The CDR3 DNA reads TGCAGCGTGAGGGGGAATTACGAGCAGTACTTC.

Sample share makes this clonotype medium-sized (0.01 to 0.1%). The rearrangement links TRBV30 to TRBJ2-3, with 8 positions matching TRBD2. This CDR3 has 16 amino acids. Germline V CDR1 and CDR2: GTSNPN, SVGIG (reference sequence). V was clipped by 0 bases and J by 6 bases; unmatched bases: 11. CDR3 sequence: CAWSVPPGSGADTQYF. CDR3 sequence (DNA): TGTGCCTGGAGTGTACCCCCGGGTAGCGGGGCGGATACGCAGTATTTT.

This clonotype was recorded at least ten times. The gene calls are TRBV10-2 and TRBJ1-1; D is undetermined. The germline gives CDR1 WSHSY, CDR2 SAAADI. Deletions cut 0 bases from V and 8 bases from J, with 13 bases between. The CDR3 totals 14 residues. CDR3: CASSESVLAMEAFF. As DNA, the CDR3 is TGCGCCAGCAGTGAGTCGGTTTTGGCGATGGAAGCTTTCTTT.

The chain links TRBV5-6 to TRBJ1-2, with TRBD1 matching 9 bases. CDR3 size: 12 residues. V lost 4 bases, J lost 6 bases, and 1 base stayed unmatched. CDR1 and CDR2 (germline): SGHDT, YYEEEE. CDR3 nucleotide sequence: TGTGCCAGCAGCCGGGACAGGGATGGCTACACCTTC. This codes for CASSRDRDGYTF. The complete variable domain, with remaining parts taken from reference TRBV5-6 and TRBJ1-2, reads DAGVTQSPTHLIKTRGQQVTLRCSPKSGHDTVSWYQQALGQGPQFIFQYYEEEERQRGNFPDRFSGHQFPNYSSELNVNALLLGDSALYLCASSRDRDGYTFGSGTRLTVV.

The table lists this clonotype with many counts. The genes are TRBV2 and TRBJ1-1, with a weak D call TRBD1 (6 bases). The CDR3 has 15 residues. The V and J ends lost 6 bases and 0 bases respectively, with 14 bases between them. Germline CDR1 SNHLY, CDR2 FYNNEI. CDR3 protein: CASSGGANLNTEAFF. Written as DNA, the CDR3 is TGTGCCAGCAGCGGGGGGGCTAATCTGAACACTGAAGCTTTCTTT.

In its sample, this clonotype is medium-sized (0.01 to 0.1%). The V call is TRBV28, the J call TRBJ2-7; 7 nucleotides match TRBD1. Unmatched junction bases numbered 13, after V lost 5 bases and J lost 3 bases. The germline V gene encodes CDR1 MDHEN and CDR2 SYDVKM. The CDR3 consists of 16 residues. Written as DNA, the CDR3 is TGTGCCAGCAGTCCCCTCTTAAGGGCAGGGGGCTACGAGCAGTACTTC. This gives the protein CASSPLLRAGGYEQYF.

This clonotype was detected many times. The chain combines TRBV3-1 with TRBJ2-5; D remains ambiguous. Germline CDR1 reads LGHDT; CDR2 reads YNNKEL (reference sequence). The V end was cut by 0 bases, the J end by 5 bases, with 4 bases between. The CDR3 is 12 amino acids. CDR3 protein: CASSQDTETQYF. DNA for the CDR3: TGTGCCAGCAGCCAAGATACGGAGACCCAGTACTTC.

This chain joins TRBV4-2 and TRBJ2-1, with TRBD2 matching over 7 bases. Looked up from germline, CDR1 is LGHNA and CDR2 is YNFKEQ. The ends lost 1 base at V and 3 bases at J; junction bases unmatched: 6. This CDR3 is 16 amino acids long. CDR3 sequence (DNA): TGTGCCAGCAGCCAAGCTGGCGGGGGACGCTACAATGAGCAGTTCTTC. Translating it yields CASSQAGGGRYNEQFF.

This clonotype was seen at least ten times. This sequence joins TRBV30 and TRBJ1-6; D remains ambiguous. The CDR3 loop spans 13 amino acids. V lost 5 bases and J lost 7, with 12 bases in between. Germline V lookup: CDR1 GTSNPN, CDR2 SVGIG (reference sequence). CDR3 in DNA: TGTGCCTGGCACCAAGATCAGAATTCACCCCTCCACTTT. Translating it yields CAWHQDQNSPLHF.

In this sample, this clonotype turned up a few times. The chain carries TRBV2 and TRBJ1-2, with TRBD1 matching over 8 bases. The germline V gene has CDR1 SNHLY and CDR2 FYNNEI. This CDR3 contains 16 residues. V dropped 1 base and J dropped 4; count of bases not matched to a gene: 8. For the CDR3, the DNA is TGTGCCAGCAGTGAAGGTTTGACAGGGGCTGTCTATGGCTACACCTTC. Protein product: CASSEGLTGAVYGYTF. Full variable domain (missing parts from reference TRBV2 and TRBJ1-2): EPEVTQTPSHQVTQMGQEVILRCVPISNHLYFYWYRQILGQKVEFLVSFYNNEISEKSEIFDDQFSVERPDGSNFTLKIRSTKLEDSAMYFCASSEGLTGAVYGYTFGSGTRLTVV.

At least ten counts were recorded for this clonotype. The CDR3 DNA reads as TGCAGCGTTGAAACCTTTACAGGCACTGAAGCTTTCTTT. Translation: CSVETFTGTEAFF. This chain connects TRBV29-1 to TRBJ1-1; D may be TRBD1 (5 bases). Germline CDR1 is SQVTM and CDR2 is ANQGSEA. Between the trimmed V and J ends, which lost 2 bases and 4 bases, there was a span of 11 bases. CDR3 length: 13 amino acids.

The count of this clonotype is one. This could be a read error, since a much larger clone is one nucleotide away. This chain joins TRBV7-2 and TRBJ1-1, with 8 bases that match TRBD1. CDR3 length: 15 residues. CDR1 and CDR2 from the germline V gene are SGHTA and FQGNSA. The CDR3 is CVSSLVDRGNTEAFF. DNA for the CDR3: TGTGTCAGCAGCTTAGTAGACAGGGGGAACACTGAAGCTTTCTTT.

This clonotype was recorded once. The chain has TRBV14 and TRBJ2-7; the match to TRBD1 covers 7 bases. The CDR3 is made up of 15 amino acids. V lost 4 bases, J lost 0 bases, and 6 bases stayed unmatched. Per germline, CDR1 SGHDN and CDR2 FVKESK. CDR3 region: CASSPLGTVSYEQYF. CDR3 sequence (DNA): TGTGCCAGCAGCCCCCTAGGGACAGTCTCCTACGAGCAGTACTTC.

The rearrangement joins TRBV24-1 to TRBJ1-3; D is uncertain. The CDR3 runs to 15 residues. Germline V gene data show CDR1 as KGHDR and CDR2 as SFDVKD. V lost 4 bases and J 0 bases, leaving 9 bases between the germline ends. CDR3 region: CATSDPVRSGNTIYF. In DNA form, the CDR3 reads TGTGCCACCAGTGACCCCGTTCGCTCTGGAAACACCATATATTTT.

This clonotype was seen ten or more times. J is TRBJ1-2 and V is TRBV7-6; TRBD1 agrees at 7 bases. Trimming cost V 5 bases and J 5 bases; bases outside gene matches: 5. The CDR3 loop spans 13 amino acids. The germline V gene encodes CDR1 SGHVS and CDR2 FNYEAQ. CDR3 in DNA: TGTGCCAGCAGCCCCGGGACAGCTTATGGCTACACCTTC. Protein product: CASSPGTAYGYTF.

The sample holds many counts of this clonotype. The chain is built from TRBV5-1 and TRBJ2-1; unclear D gene. V was trimmed by 4 bases and J by 6 bases, leaving 5 bases between them. The CDR3 is 11 residues long. The germline V gene encodes CDR1 SGHRS and CDR2 YFSETQ. CDR3: CASSPGNEQFF. CDR3 in DNA: TGCGCCAGCAGCCCCGGCAATGAGCAGTTCTTC.

Details on this clonotype: Since a much larger clone is just one base distant, this may be a read error. This rearrangement joins TRBV3-1 to TRBJ2-7, with unresolved D. Germline CDR1 LGHDT, CDR2 YNNKEL (reference sequence). This CDR3 spans 14 amino acids. The ends were cut back, 2 bases at V and 5 bases at J, with 13 bases in the middle. This chain's CDR3 is CASSQNPGLDEQYF. The CDR3 bases are TGTGCCAGCAGCCAAAATCCGGGCCTGGACGAGCAGTACTTC.

In its sample, this clonotype was seen many times. The rearrangement links TRBV20-1 to TRBJ2-7; 11 bases map to TRBD1. Germline-derived CDR1 and CDR2 are DFQATT and SNEGSKA (reference sequence). V lost 2 bases and J lost 6; bases outside the gene matches: 9. The CDR3 is 15 residues long. The CDR3 here is CSARPDPGQGGEQYF. CDR3 DNA sequence: TGCAGTGCTAGACCCGATCCGGGACAGGGGGGCGAGCAGTACTTC.

This clonotype showed up just a few times. The V call is TRBV9, the J call TRBJ2-1; 11 bases line up with TRBD2. The CDR3 loop spans 17 amino acids. CDR1 is SGDLS, CDR2 YYNGEE, per germline. J lost 1 base, V lost 3 bases, and 6 bases had no gene match. DNA for the CDR3: TGTGCCAGCAGCGGGCCGGGACTAGCGGTTTCCTACAATGAGCAGTTCTTC. This codes for CASSGPGLAVSYNEQFF. The variable domain in full, with the rest retrieved from reference TRBV9 and TRBJ2-1, is DSGVTQTPKHLITATGQRVTLRCSPRSGDLSVYWYQQSLDQGLQFLIQYYNGEERAKGNILERFSAQQFPDLHSELNLSSLELGDSALYFCASSGPGLAVSYNEQFFGPGTRLTVL.

This clonotype was recorded a few times. V gene TRBV5-1 combines with J gene TRBJ2-5; D tentatively reads TRBD1 or TRBD2 (6 bases each). The V end was cut by 4 bases, the J end by 7 bases, with 8 bases between. CDR1 SGHRS and CDR2 YFSETQ come from the germline V gene. This CDR3 region has 11 residues. CDR3 in amino acids: CASSEGGTQYF. CDR3 bases: TGCGCCAGCAGCGAGGGGGGGACCCAGTACTTC.